This TCR beta chain originates from a study of T cell responses to AZD1222 COVID-19 vaccine. Comment on this clone: The antigen remains unidentified.

Here immunoSEQ multiplex PCR was the method, and the copy in TCRdb shows in-frame clones only, minus some. The data contain around 88,000 clones, less than 90% of them singletons. V was pared by 5 bases and J by 4 bases, with 9 bases between. The CDR3 covers 13 residues. The V gene's germline CDR1 is LNHDA and CDR2 SQIVND (reference sequence). Study results and caveats: Across the whole spike, CD4 TCRs peaked at regions 160-218 and 743-854. Repertoires were sampled only after the peak T cell response. AZD1222 recipients seropositive at baseline numbered only 5 or 6.

The TCR was taken from an adult in good health. V gene TRBV19 combines with J gene TRBJ1-5, with no clear D. Sequenced material: peripheral blood, taken on day 0 of AZD1222 vaccination. CDR3 loop: CASSDTKNQPQHF. The DNA of the CDR3 is TGTGCCAGTAGTGATACAAAAAATCAGCCCCAGCATTTT. Based on the CDR3 plus reference TRBV19 and TRBJ1-5, the full variable domain is DGGITQSPKYLFRKEGQNVTLSCEQNLNHDAMYWYRQDPGQGLRLIYYSQIVNDFQKGDIAEGYSVSREKKESFPLTVTSAQKNPTAFYLCASSDTKNQPQHFGDGTRLSIL.